The 25 T cell receptor beta chains below all came from one sample that was sequenced in a study of CD8+CD57+ T cells in acquired aplastic anemia. Investigators profiled TCR beta VDJ and CDR3 from genomic DNA template. One entry per CDR3 protein results from TCRdb running MiXCR on the reads. The repertoire consists of approximately 380,000 distinct CDR3 sequences, with around 72% occurring once and the leading ten covering 4%. The sequenced sample consisted of sorted CD4+, CD8+, or CD8+CD57+ T cells (not recorded which) from PBMCs. All receptors derive from a human donor in good health, serving as a control.

Worth noting for this clonotype: Since no conserved phenylalanine or tryptophan closes the CDR3, a read error is the likely cause. The DNA is left out, because the CDR3 cannot be placed on it with certainty; the CDR3 is given as TCRdb lists it. The rearrangement uses TRBV9 and TRBJ2-3; TRBD1 reflects the table's D call only, with no check against the DNA. The CDR3 length equals 12 residues, ends included. The germline V gene has CDR1 SGDLS and CDR2 YYNGEE. The CDR3 sequence is CASSVPTGAANY.

This clonotype was counted ten times or more. The V and J genes are TRBV7-2 and TRBJ1-1; D gene unclear. V was trimmed by 3 bases and J by 6 bases, leaving 8 bases between them. Germline values: CDR1 SGHTA, CDR2 FQGNSA. This CDR3 contains 12 residues. The CDR3 sequence: CASSFRLSEAFF. In nucleotides, the CDR3 is TGTGCCAGCAGCTTTAGATTATCTGAAGCTTTCTTT.

With regard to this clonotype: The CDR3 does not close with the conserved phenylalanine or tryptophan, likely indicating a read error. This chain uses TRBV7-9 with TRBJ2-3; 11 bases are a match to TRBD2. This CDR3 has 17 residues. Germline CDR1 and CDR2: SEHNR and FQNEAQ (reference sequence). The DNA of the CDR3 is TGTGCCAGCAGCGCCGGGACTAGCGGTGGAAGCACAGATGCGCAGTATTCT. Translated, it gives CASSAGTSGGSTDAQYS.

A note on this clonotype: This may arise from a read error, as a much more abundant clone is one base away. This CDR3 fails to terminate in the conserved phenylalanine or tryptophan, so it likely reflects a read error. The V gene is TRBV11-2, the J gene TRBJ2-7; 8 positions agree with TRBD1. The germline V gene encodes CDR1 SGHAT and CDR2 FQNNGV. V gave up 8 bases and J gave up 5 bases; unmatched junction bases: 8. The CDR3 has 13 amino acids. CDR3 in amino acids: CASSRTGNDEQYL. Written as DNA, the CDR3 is TGTGCCAGCTCCCGGACAGGGAACGACGAGCAGTACCTC.

At least ten counts were recorded for this clonotype. The chain is built from TRBV11-3 and TRBJ2-3; tentatively, D is TRBD2 (6 bases). Germline V gene sequence: CDR1 SGHNT, CDR2 YENEEA. The CDR3 covers 14 residues. V was pared by 2 bases and J by 6 bases, with 12 bases between. This CDR3 reads CASSLLVGTDTQYF. In nucleotides, the CDR3 is TGTGCCAGCAGCTTACTCGTGGGGACTGATACGCAGTATTTT. The full variable domain, its missing parts supplied by reference TRBV11-3 and TRBJ2-3, is EAGVVQSPRYKIIEKKQPVAFWCNPISGHNTLYWYLQNLGQGPELLIRYENEEAVDDSQLPKDRFSAERLKGVDSTLKIQPAELGDSAVYLCASSLLVGTDTQYFGPGTRLTVL.

The rearrangement joins TRBV12-3 or TRBV12-4 to TRBJ2-7, with 8 bases matching TRBD2. The ends lost 6 bases at V and 4 bases at J; junction bases unmatched: 8. CDR3 length: 14 amino acids. The CDR3 sequence is CASSSALAGYEQYF. The CDR3 bases are TGTGCCAGCAGCTCAGCGCTAGCGGGTTACGAGCAGTACTTC.

The CDR3 coding sequence is TGTGCCAGCAGAGTAAATCGGGACACTGAAGCTTTCTTT. It encodes CASRVNRDTEAFF. The chain has TRBV6-2 or TRBV6-3 and TRBJ1-1; D unclear. Germline loops: CDR1 MNHEY, CDR2 SVGEGT. V lost 6 bases and J 3 bases, leaving 11 bases between the germline ends. The CDR3 length is 13 residues.

About this clonotype: Likely a read error: the CDR3 ends without its conserved phenylalanine or tryptophan. The CDR3 DNA reads as TGCGCCAGCAGGGCGGGAGCCGACGCGACCCAGTACCTC. Translation: CASRAGADATQYL. V usage is TRBV10-1 and J usage is TRBJ2-5; 7 positions match TRBD2. Germline-derived CDR1 and CDR2 are WNHNN and SYGVQD (reference sequence). V gave up 6 bases and J gave up 7 bases; unmatched junction bases: 8. CDR3 length: 13 residues.

This clonotype was counted a few times. This may stem from a read error, because a much larger clone lies one nucleotide away. The chain has TRBV19 and TRBJ1-5; 7 nucleotides line up with TRBD1. V trimming: 11 bases; J trimming: 3 bases; junction bases outside the gene matches: 16. The CDR3 extends over 16 amino acids. Germline CDR1 LNHDA, CDR2 SQIVND (reference sequence). In DNA form, the CDR3 reads TGTGCCGGTACCAAGGGGGCGAATCCCCACAATCAGCCCCAGCATTTT. Its protein is CAGTKGANPHNQPQHF.

This clonotype was observed a few times. CDR3 coding DNA: TGTGCCAGCAGCCCGGGAAGGGGGCTAGGCAATCAGCCCCAGCATTTT. It specifies CASSPGRGLGNQPQHF. This chain joins TRBV19 and TRBJ1-5; 7 bases match TRBD1. With V trimmed by 9 bases and J by 2 bases, 13 bases remained unmatched. This CDR3 has 16 residues. The V gene's germline CDR1 is LNHDA and CDR2 SQIVND (reference sequence).

A few counts support this clonotype. As DNA, the CDR3 is TGTGCCACCAGCAGAGATTTGCAGCCCCAGCATTTT. It specifies CATSRDLQPQHF. The rearrangement joins TRBV15 to TRBJ1-5; D not resolved. The V gene lost 0 bases and the J gene lost 7 bases, with 4 bases spanning the gap. This CDR3 contains 12 residues. Germline values: CDR1 LNHNV, CDR2 YYDKDF (reference sequence).

The CDR3 nucleotides read TGTGCCAGCAGCTCGTTTAGCGGGGGATCCTACGAGCAGTACTTC. It translates to CASSSFSGGSYEQYF. The chain combines TRBV7-6 with TRBJ2-7; 9 bases map to TRBD2. The CDR3 spans 15 residues. In germline, CDR1 is SGHVS, CDR2 FNYEAQ. Unmatched junction bases numbered 5, after V lost 4 bases and J lost 1 base.

The rearrangement links TRBV5-1 to TRBJ2-7; D remains ambiguous. This CDR3 spans 15 amino acids. V was shortened by 4 bases and J by 6 bases, with 20 bases between the two germline ends. CDR1 is SGHRS, CDR2 YFSETQ, per germline. DNA for the CDR3: TGCGCCAGCAGCGAAGAGTTCAAGTCGGGCAGCGAGCAGTACTTC. Translation gives CASSEEFKSGSEQYF.

This sequence joins TRBV4-1 and TRBJ1-1, with TRBD1 matching over 9 bases. This CDR3 is built from 19 residues. Trimming took 1 base from V and 3 from J; bases not matched to a gene: 15. Germline V gene sequence: CDR1 MGHRA, CDR2 YSYEKL. CDR3 protein: CASSQAPGGTGYGDTEAFF. For the CDR3, the DNA is TGCGCCAGCAGCCAAGCCCCTGGGGGGACAGGGTATGGAGACACTGAAGCTTTCTTT.

This clonotype was detected many times. The chain has TRBV12-3 or TRBV12-4 and TRBJ1-6; a weak D match, TRBD1 (6 bases). Trimming left V 8 bases short and J 7 bases short, with 18 bases between. This CDR3 contains 15 residues. The CDR3 sequence: CASPWGLRPNSPLHF. In DNA, the CDR3 is TGTGCCAGCCCTTGGGGGCTCAGACCAAATTCACCCCTCCACTTT.

This chain connects TRBV12-5 to TRBJ2-3; no firm D call. Trimming cost V 1 base and J 6 bases, with 8 bases left between them. The CDR3 sequence is 13 residues long. Looked up from germline, CDR1 is LGHNT and CDR2 is FRNRAP. The CDR3 DNA follows: TGTGCTAGTGGTTTGGGATCCGTGGATACGCAGTATTTT. This codes for CASGLGSVDTQYF.

This clonotype was recorded many times. This chain uses TRBV12-3 or TRBV12-4 with TRBJ2-6; the D is unclear. The CDR3 totals 16 residues. Between the trimmed V and J ends, which lost 2 bases and 0 bases, there was a span of 8 bases. The CDR3 loop is CASSLTADSGANVLTF. CDR3 DNA sequence: TGTGCCAGCAGTTTAACGGCCGACTCTGGGGCCAACGTCCTGACTTTC.

The chain joins TRBV7-9 to TRBJ1-5; possible D gene TRBD1, 5 bases. This CDR3 has 15 residues. Germline CDR1 reads SEHNR; CDR2 reads FQNEAQ (reference sequence). Trimming took off 5 bases at V and 2 bases at J, with 13 bases between the two ends. This chain's CDR3 is CASSSAGDGNQPQHF. The CDR3 DNA sequence: TGTGCCAGCAGCAGTGCGGGGGATGGCAATCAGCCCCAGCATTTT.

J is TRBJ2-5 and V is TRBV25-1; 9 bases line up with TRBD2. The V segment lost 6 bases and the J segment 1 base; nucleotides outside the gene matches: 9. CDR3 length equals 16 residues. Per the germline V gene, CDR1 is MGHDK and CDR2 is SYGVNS. DNA for the CDR3: TGTGCCAGCAGCTCTAGGGCGGGGGGGCCCCAAGAGACCCAGTACTTC. This sequence encodes CASSSRAGGPQETQYF. Looking up the rest from reference TRBV25-1 and TRBJ2-5 gives the full variable domain: EADIYQTPRYLVIGTGKKITLECSQTMGHDKMYWYQQDPGMELHLIHYSYGVNSTEKGDLSSESTVSRIRTEHFPLTLESARPSHTSQYLCASSSRAGGPQETQYFGPGTRLLVL.

Note on this clonotype: One end of the junction varies from germline; a read error may be responsible. J is TRBJ2-7 and V is TRBV2; 11 nucleotides match TRBD2. Germline assignment: CDR1 SNHLY and CDR2 FYNNEI. This CDR3 spans 17 amino acids. For the CDR3, the DNA is TGTGCCTGCAGCTTGGTACTAGCGGGGGCAACCTCCTACGAGCAGTACTTC. Translation gives CACSLVLAGATSYEQYF.

Comment on this clonotype: Likely a read error: the CDR3 ends without its conserved phenylalanine or tryptophan. No DNA is shown, since the ends of the CDR3 on it are uncertain; the CDR3 is the one TCRdb lists. The rearrangement joins TRBV9 to TRBJ1-5; the table assigns TRBD1, which was not confirmed against the DNA. The CDR3 is 13 residues long, counting both termini. Germline assignment: CDR1 SGDLS and CDR2 YYNGEE. Here the CDR3 reads CASSVLGKDLWKL.

This chain links TRBV25-1 with TRBJ2-3, with D hard to call. The V end lost 6 bases, the J end lost 3 bases, and 16 bases lay between the germline ends. The CDR3 contains 15 residues. Looked up from germline, CDR1 is MGHDK and CDR2 is SYGVNS. The CDR3 DNA follows: TGTGCCAGCAGCTTAAGGACCTTGAGGACAGATACGCAGTATTTT. The encoded protein is CASSLRTLRTDTQYF.

A word on this clonotype: This likely comes from a read error, as the CDR3 has no conserved phenylalanine or tryptophan at its end. The gene calls are TRBV7-9 and TRBJ2-7; tentatively, D is TRBD1 (5 bases). Germline loops: CDR1 SEHNR, CDR2 FQNEAQ (reference sequence). This CDR3 is 14 amino acids long. Trimming cost V 5 bases and J 0 bases, with 11 bases left between them. The chain's CDR3 is CASSRDSGSYEQYI. The CDR3 DNA sequence: TGTGCCAGCAGCAGAGACAGTGGCTCCTACGAGCAGTACATC.

This clonotype was seen at least ten times. The chain has TRBV2 and TRBJ2-5; TRBD2 matches 7 bases. The germline V gene encodes CDR1 SNHLY and CDR2 FYNNEI. The CDR3 runs 14 residues. V dropped 7 bases and J dropped 0; count of bases not matched to a gene: 5. The CDR3 coding sequence is TGTGCCAGCACCGTGGGGGGGGACCAAGAGACCCAGTACTTC. This translates into CASTVGGDQETQYF.

This clonotype was found a few times. This chain uses TRBV10-3 with TRBJ2-1, with TRBD2 matching 9 bases. The CDR3 is 13 residues long. V lost 7 bases to trimming and J lost 5 bases; unmatched junction nucleotides: 3. Looked up from germline, CDR1 is ENHRY and CDR2 is SYGVKD. CDR3 sequence reads: CAINGGRDNEQFF. The CDR3 DNA is TGTGCCATCAATGGCGGGAGGGACAATGAGCAGTTCTTC.